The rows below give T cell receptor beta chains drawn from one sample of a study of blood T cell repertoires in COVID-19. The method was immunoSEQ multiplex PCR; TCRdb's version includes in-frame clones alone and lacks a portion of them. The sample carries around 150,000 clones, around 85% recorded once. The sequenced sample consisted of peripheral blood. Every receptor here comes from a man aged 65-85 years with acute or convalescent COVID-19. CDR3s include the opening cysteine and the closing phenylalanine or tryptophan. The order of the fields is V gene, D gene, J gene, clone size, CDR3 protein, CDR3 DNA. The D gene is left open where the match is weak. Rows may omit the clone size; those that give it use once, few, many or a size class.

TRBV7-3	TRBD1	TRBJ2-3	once	CASSLGQGETTDTQYF	TGTGCCAGCAGCTTAGGGCAGGGGGAGACCACAGATACGCAGTATTTT
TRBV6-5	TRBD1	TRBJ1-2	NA	CASERTGSYGYTF	TGTGCCAGCGAACGGACAGGCTCCTATGGCTACACCTTC
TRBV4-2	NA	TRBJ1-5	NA	CASSQEQGNNQPQHF	TGTGCCAGCAGCCAAGAGCAGGGGAACAATCAGCCCCAGCATTTT
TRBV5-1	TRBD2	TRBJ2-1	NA	CASSSGTSGLDEQFF	TGCGCCAGCAGCTCCGGGACTAGCGGGTTGGATGAGCAGTTCTTC
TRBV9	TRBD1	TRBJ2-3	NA	CASSVVGQGASDTQYF	TGTGCCAGCAGCGTAGTGGGACAGGGGGCTTCAGATACGCAGTATTTT
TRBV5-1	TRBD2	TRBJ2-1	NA	CASSLRGSEYNEQFF	TGCGCCAGCAGCTTGCGCGGGAGTGAGTACAATGAGCAGTTCTTC
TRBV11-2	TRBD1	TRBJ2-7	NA	CASSLDTPGQGSEQYF	TGTGCCAGCAGCTTAGACACCCCGGGACAGGGGTCCGAGCAGTACTTC
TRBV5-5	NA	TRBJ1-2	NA	CASSLGSVSNYGYTF	TGTGCCAGCAGCTTAGGGAGTGTCTCTAACTATGGCTACACCTTC
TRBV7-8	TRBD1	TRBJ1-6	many	CASSFSDRGHNSPLHF	TGTGCCAGCAGCTTTTCCGACAGGGGCCATAATTCACCCCTCCACTTT
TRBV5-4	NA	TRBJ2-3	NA	CASSQGTTRPDTQYF	TGTGCCAGCAGCCAGGGGACTACTCGACCAGATACGCAGTATTTT
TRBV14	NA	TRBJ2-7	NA	CASSPRLSYEQYF	TGTGCCAGCAGCCCCCGACTGAGCTACGAGCAGTACTTC
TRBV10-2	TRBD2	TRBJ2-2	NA	CASRYLAGATGELFF	TGCGCCAGCAGATACCTAGCGGGAGCTACCGGGGAGCTGTTTTTT
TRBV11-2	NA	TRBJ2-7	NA	CASSLSTDSEQYF	TGTGCCAGCAGCTTGTCGACTGATTCCGAGCAGTACTTC
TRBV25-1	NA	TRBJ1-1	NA	CASQTAGITEAFF	TGTGCCAGCCAGACGGCGGGGATAACTGAAGCTTTCTTT
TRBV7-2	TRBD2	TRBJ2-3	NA	CASSKREERTDTQYF	TGTGCCAGCAGTAAGCGGGAGGAGCGTACAGATACGCAGTATTTT
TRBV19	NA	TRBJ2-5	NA	CASSQGLQETQYF	TGTGCCAGTAGCCAGGGACTCCAAGAGACCCAGTACTTC
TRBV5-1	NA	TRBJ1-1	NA	CASSLAGGPTEAFF	TGCGCCAGCAGCTTGGCCGGAGGGCCCACTGAAGCTTTCTTT
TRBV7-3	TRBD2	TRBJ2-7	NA	CASSQTSGSTYEQYF	TGTGCCAGCAGCCAGACTAGCGGGAGTACCTACGAGCAGTACTTC
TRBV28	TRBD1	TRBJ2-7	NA	CASNRRGSSYEQYF	TGTGCCAGCAACCGCAGGGGGAGCTCCTACGAGCAGTACTTC
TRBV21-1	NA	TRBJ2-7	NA	CASKLFSGSSYEQYF	TGTGCCAGTAAGCTCTTTAGCGGGAGCTCCTACGAGCAGTACTTC
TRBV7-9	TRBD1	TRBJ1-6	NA	CASSLMVVTGVGNSPLHF	TGTGCCAGCAGCCTAATGGTCGTGACAGGGGTGGGTAATTCACCCCTCCACTTT
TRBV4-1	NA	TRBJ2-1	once	CASSQVATRGYNEQFF	TGCGCCAGCAGCCAAGTGGCGACTAGGGGTTACAATGAGCAGTTCTTC
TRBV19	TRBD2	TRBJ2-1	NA	CASSTSLAAGSYNEQFF	TGTGCCAGTAGTACCTCACTAGCGGCAGGCTCCTACAATGAGCAGTTCTTC
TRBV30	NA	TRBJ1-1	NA	CAWNREGAEAFF	TGTGCCTGGAACAGGGAAGGGGCTGAAGCTTTCTTT
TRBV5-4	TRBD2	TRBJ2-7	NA	CASSSGLAAYEQYF	TGTGCCAGCAGCTCCGGACTAGCGGCCTACGAGCAGTACTTC
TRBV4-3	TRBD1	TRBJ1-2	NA	CASSQSPAGTGGGYTF	TGCGCCAGCAGCCAATCACCTGCCGGGACAGGGGGCGGCTACACCTTC
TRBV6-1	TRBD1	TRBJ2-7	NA	CASRDRDRVGEQYF	TGTGCCAGCAGGGACCGGGACAGGGTCGGCGAGCAGTACTTC
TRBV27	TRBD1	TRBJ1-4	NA	CASSSLPGQSNEKLFF	TGTGCCAGCAGTTCGCTACCGGGACAGTCTAATGAAAAACTGTTTTTT
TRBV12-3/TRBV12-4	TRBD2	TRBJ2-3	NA	CASRVAGADTQYF	TGTGCCAGCAGGGTAGCGGGAGCAGATACGCAGTATTTT
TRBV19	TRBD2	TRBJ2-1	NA	CASSIDYRGRTYNEQFF	TGTGCCAGTAGTATAGATTACCGCGGGAGAACCTACAATGAGCAGTTCTTC
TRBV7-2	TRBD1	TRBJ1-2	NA	CASSLAWDRVDGYTF	TGTGCCAGCAGCTTAGCCTGGGACAGGGTGGACGGCTACACCTTC
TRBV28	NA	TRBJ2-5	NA	CASSLWGRGSIQETQYF	TGTGCCAGCAGTTTATGGGGGAGGGGGAGCATTCAAGAGACCCAGTACTTC
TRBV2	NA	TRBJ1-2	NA	CASNIGSSYGYTF	TGTGCCAGCAACATCGGGTCTTCTTATGGCTACACCTTC
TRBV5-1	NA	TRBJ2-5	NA	CASSLGQQETQYF	TGCGCCAGCAGCCTCGGACAGCAAGAGACCCAGTACTTC
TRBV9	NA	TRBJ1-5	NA	CASSVDQYSGQPQHF	TGTGCCAGCAGCGTAGATCAGTATTCGGGTCAGCCCCAGCATTTT
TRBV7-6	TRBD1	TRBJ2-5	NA	CASSPHGTGGQETQYF	TGTGCCAGCAGCCCGCATGGGACAGGGGGCCAAGAGACCCAGTACTTC
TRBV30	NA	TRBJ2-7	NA	CAWSPGTSSYEQYF	TGTGCCTGGAGTCCAGGGACATCATCCTACGAGCAGTACTTC
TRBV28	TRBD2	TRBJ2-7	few	CASSQLSGTTYEQYF	TGTGCCAGCAGCCAGCTAAGCGGGACGACCTACGAGCAGTACTTC
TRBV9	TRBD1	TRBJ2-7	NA	CASSVAEDRVYEQYF	TGTGCCAGCAGCGTAGCTGAGGACAGGGTCTACGAGCAGTACTTC
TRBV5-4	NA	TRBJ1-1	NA	CASSLELQNTEAFF	TGTGCCAGCAGCTTGGAACTACAGAACACTGAAGCTTTCTTT
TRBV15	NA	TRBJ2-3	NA	CATSRDRPSKTDTQYF	TGTGCCACCAGCAGAGATCGGCCTAGTAAGACAGATACGCAGTATTTT
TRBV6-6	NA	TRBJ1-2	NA	CASSSPNYGYTF	TGTGCCAGTAGCTCACCCAACTATGGCTACACCTTC
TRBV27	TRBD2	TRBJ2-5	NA	CASSPLVGGIETQYF	TGTGCCAGCAGCCCCCTAGTGGGGGGGATCGAGACCCAGTACTTC
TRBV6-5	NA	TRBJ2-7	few	CASSYVRPSTGEQYF	TGTGCCAGCAGTTACGTCCGACCCTCTACGGGCGAGCAGTACTTC
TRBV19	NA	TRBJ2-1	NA	CASSMVTGRGPNEQFF	TGTGCCAGTAGTATGGTTACAGGGCGGGGGCCGAATGAGCAGTTCTTC
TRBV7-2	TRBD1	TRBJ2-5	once	CASSQTGSGVAETQYF	TGTGCCAGCAGCCAGACAGGGTCGGGCGTTGCAGAGACCCAGTACTTC
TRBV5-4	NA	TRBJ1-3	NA	CASSLNGISGNTIYF	TGTGCCAGCAGCTTGAATGGCATCTCTGGAAACACCATATATTTT
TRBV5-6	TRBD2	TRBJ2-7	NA	CASSSLRREGYEQYF	TGTGCCAGCAGCTCTCTGAGGAGGGAGGGCTACGAGCAGTACTTC
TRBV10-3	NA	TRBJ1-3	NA	CAITTREGSGNTIYF	TGTGCCATCACCACGAGGGAGGGATCTGGAAACACCATATATTTT
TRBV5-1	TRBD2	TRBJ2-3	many	CASSLRTSGTDTQYF	TGCGCCAGCAGCTTACGGACTAGCGGGACAGATACGCAGTATTTT
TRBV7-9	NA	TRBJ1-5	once	CARVDRNQPQHF	TGTGCCAGGGTGGACAGAAATCAGCCCCAGCATTTT
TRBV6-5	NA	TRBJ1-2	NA	CASSYSGANYGYTF	TGTGCCAGCAGTTACTCAGGGGCCAACTATGGCTACACCTTC
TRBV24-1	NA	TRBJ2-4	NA	CATSDPGEAKNIQYF	TGTGCCACCAGTGACCCTGGAGAGGCCAAAAACATTCAGTACTTC
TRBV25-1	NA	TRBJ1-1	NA	CASSEPGLGPTEAFF	TGTGCCAGCAGTGAGCCGGGTCTAGGTCCCACTGAAGCTTTCTTT
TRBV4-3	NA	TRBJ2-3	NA	CASSQDWRLETDTQYF	TGCGCCAGCAGCCAAGATTGGAGGCTGGAGACAGATACGCAGTATTTT
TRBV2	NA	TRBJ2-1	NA	CASSASDEQFF	TGTGCCAGCAGTGCAAGCGACGAGCAGTTCTTC
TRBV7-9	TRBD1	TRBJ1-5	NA	CASSLGGTGNQPQHF	TGTGCCAGCAGCTTAGGAGGGACAGGCAATCAGCCCCAGCATTTT